This T cell receptor (beta chain) was recorded in a study of naive and memory T cell subsets. The library had UMIs added by 3' ligation of an oligonucleotide to TCR cDNA. Four PCR rounds used nested alpha and beta constant region primers plus the SP2 primer. TCRdb redid the calling of the 5' RACE reads with MiXCR, one entry per CDR3 protein. This table holds tens of thousands of distinct CDR3 sequences, about 4.8% found once. The table lists this clonotype with many counts. CDR1 and CDR2 from the germline V gene are SGHRS and YFSETQ. The CDR3 consists of 15 residues. Trimming at V came to 2 bases and at J to 2 bases, leaving 3 bases not matched to a gene.

The sequence came from a female donor in good health. This rearrangement joins TRBV5-1 to TRBJ1-2, with TRBD1 matching over 10 bases. The DNA of the CDR3 is TGCGCCAGCAGCTTAGCGGGACAGGGGAACTATGGCTACACCTTC. Its translation: CASSLAGQGNYGYTF.